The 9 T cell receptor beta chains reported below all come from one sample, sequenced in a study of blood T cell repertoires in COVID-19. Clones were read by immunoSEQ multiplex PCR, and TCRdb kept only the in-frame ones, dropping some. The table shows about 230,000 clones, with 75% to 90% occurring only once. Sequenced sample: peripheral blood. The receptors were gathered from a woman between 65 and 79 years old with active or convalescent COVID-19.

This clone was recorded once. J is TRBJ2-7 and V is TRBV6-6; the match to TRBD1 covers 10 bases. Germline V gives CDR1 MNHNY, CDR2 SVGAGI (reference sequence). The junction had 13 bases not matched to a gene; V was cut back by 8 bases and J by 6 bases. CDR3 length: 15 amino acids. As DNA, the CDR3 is TGTGCCAGCCTCCCCTCAGGGGACAGGGGAGTCGAGCAGTACTTC. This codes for CASLPSGDRGVEQYF.

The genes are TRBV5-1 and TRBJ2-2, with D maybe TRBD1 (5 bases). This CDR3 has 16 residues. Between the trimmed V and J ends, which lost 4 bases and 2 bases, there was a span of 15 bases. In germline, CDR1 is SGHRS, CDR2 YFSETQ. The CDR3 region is CASSPMGQGNTGELFF. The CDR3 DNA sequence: TGCGCCAGCAGCCCCATGGGGCAGGGCAACACCGGGGAGCTGTTTTTT.

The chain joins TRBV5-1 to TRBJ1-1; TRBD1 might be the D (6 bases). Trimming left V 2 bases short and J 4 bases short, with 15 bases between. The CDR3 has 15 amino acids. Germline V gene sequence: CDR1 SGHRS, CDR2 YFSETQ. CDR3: CASSFGQGITTEAFF. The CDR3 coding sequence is TGCGCCAGCAGCTTTGGGCAGGGGATCACCACTGAAGCTTTCTTT.

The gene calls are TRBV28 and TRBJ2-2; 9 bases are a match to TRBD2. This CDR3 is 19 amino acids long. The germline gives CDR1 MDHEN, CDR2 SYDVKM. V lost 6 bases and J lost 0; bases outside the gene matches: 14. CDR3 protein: CASRGGRLAEFANTGELFF. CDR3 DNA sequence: TGTGCCAGCAGAGGGGGGAGACTAGCGGAGTTCGCGAACACCGGGGAGCTGTTTTTT.

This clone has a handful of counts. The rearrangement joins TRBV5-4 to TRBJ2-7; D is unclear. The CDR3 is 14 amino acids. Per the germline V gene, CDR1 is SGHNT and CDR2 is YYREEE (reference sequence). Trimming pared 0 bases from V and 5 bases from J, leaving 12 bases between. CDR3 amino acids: CASSLGSGRDEQYF. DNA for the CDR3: TGTGCCAGCAGCTTGGGGTCAGGTCGCGACGAGCAGTACTTC.

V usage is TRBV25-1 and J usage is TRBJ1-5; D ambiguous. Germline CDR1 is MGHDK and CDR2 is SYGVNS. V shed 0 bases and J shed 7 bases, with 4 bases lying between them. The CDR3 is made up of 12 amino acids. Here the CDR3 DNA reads TGTGCCAGCAGTGAATATGGCCAGCCCCAGCATTTT. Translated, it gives CASSEYGQPQHF.

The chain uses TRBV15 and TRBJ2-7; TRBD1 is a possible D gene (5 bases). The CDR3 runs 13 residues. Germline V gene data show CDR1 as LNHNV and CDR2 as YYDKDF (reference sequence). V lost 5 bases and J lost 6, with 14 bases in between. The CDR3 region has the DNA TGTGCCACCAGCTCCGGGCAGGGTGGCGAGCAGTACTTC. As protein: CATSSGQGGEQYF.

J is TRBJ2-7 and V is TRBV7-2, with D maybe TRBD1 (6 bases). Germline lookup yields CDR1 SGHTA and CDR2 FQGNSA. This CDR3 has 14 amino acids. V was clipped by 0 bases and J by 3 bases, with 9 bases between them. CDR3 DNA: TGTGCCAGCAGCTTAGCTTGGACAGTCTACGAGCAGTACTTC. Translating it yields CASSLAWTVYEQYF.

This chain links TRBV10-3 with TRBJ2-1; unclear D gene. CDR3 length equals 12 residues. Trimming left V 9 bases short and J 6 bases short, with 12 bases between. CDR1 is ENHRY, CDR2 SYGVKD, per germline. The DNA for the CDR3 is TGTGCCATGGCCCCGGAGAGCAATGAGCAGTTCTTC. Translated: CAMAPESNEQFF.